The text below deals with one T cell receptor beta chain. Its antigen remains unknown. Using immunoSEQ multiplex PCR, the repertoire was profiled, and TCRdb retains in-frame clones only, with some absent. The table lists some 120,000 clones, approximately 93% of them singletons. The data are from a study of T cell responses to AZD1222 COVID-19 vaccine. The study, taken as a whole, reports: Among spike-specific TCRs, nearly half reportedly target unmutated variant regions. Among the donors, most were white British and more were female, and clonal diversity was possibly underestimated. Spike-specific TCR breadth and depth grew following two AZD1222 doses.

Germline CDR1 and CDR2: SGHRS and YFSETQ. This CDR3 is 15 amino acids long. V shed 4 bases, J shed 6 bases, and the junction held 6 bases outside the gene matches. The chain recombines TRBV5-1 with TRBJ1-5; 11 nucleotides line up with TRBD1. The origin of this receptor is an adult in good health. The sample consisted of peripheral blood, taken on day 0 of AZD1222 vaccination. The CDR3 nucleotides read TGCGCCAGCAGCCCCGGGACAGGGGGAACTCAGCCCCAGCATTTT. It translates to CASSPGTGGTQPQHF.